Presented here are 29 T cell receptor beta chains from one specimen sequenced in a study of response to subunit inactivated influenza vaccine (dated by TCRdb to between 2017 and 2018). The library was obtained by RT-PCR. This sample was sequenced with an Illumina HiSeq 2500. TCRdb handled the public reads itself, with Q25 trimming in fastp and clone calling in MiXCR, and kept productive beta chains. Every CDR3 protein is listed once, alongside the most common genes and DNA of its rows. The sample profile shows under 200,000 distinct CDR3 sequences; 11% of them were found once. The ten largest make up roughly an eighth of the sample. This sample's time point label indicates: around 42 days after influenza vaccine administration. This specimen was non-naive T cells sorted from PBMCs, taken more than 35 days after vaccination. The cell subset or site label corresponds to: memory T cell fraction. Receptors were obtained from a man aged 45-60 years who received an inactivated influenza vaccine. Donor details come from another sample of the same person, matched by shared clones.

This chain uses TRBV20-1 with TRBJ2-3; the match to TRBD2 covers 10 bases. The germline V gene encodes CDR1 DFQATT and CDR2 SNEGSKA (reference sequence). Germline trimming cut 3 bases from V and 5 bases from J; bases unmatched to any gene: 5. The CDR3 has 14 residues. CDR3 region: CSASPSGSGDTQYF. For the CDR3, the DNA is TGCAGTGCTAGCCCTAGCGGGAGCGGAGATACGCAGTATTTT.

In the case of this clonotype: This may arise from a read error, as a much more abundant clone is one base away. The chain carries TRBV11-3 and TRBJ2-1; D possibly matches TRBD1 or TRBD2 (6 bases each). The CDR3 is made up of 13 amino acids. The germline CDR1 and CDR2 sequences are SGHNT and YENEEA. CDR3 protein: CPSSHVRGREQFF. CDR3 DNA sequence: TGTCCCAGCAGCCATGTCCGGGGGCGTGAGCAGTTCTTC. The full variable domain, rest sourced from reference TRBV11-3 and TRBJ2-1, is EAGVVQSPRYKIIEKKQPVAFWCNPISGHNTLYWYLQNLGQGPELLIRYENEEAVDDSQLPKDRFSAERLKGVDSTLKIQPAELGDSAVYLCPSSHVRGREQFFGPGTRLTVL.

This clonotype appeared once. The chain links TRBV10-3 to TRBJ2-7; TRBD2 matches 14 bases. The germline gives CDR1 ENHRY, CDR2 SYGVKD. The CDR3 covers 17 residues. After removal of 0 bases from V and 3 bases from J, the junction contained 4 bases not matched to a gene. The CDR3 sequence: CAISESWGLAGDYEQYF. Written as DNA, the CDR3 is TGTGCCATCAGTGAGTCGTGGGGACTAGCGGGGGACTACGAGCAGTACTTC.

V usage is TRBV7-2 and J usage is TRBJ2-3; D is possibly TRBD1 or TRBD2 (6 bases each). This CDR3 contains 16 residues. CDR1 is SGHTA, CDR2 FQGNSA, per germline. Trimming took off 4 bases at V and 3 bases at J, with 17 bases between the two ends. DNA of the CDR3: TGTGCCAGCAGCTCAAGAGGGGGGCTGGGGACAGATACGCAGTATTTT. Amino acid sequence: CASSSRGGLGTDTQYF.

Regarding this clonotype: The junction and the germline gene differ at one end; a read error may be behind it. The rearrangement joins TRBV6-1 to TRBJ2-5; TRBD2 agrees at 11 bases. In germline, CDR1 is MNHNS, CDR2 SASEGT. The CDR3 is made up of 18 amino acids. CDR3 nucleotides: TGTGCCAGCAGTGGGGGGACTAGCGGAATGAGCCCCCAAGGGACCCAGTACTTC. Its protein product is CASSGGTSGMSPQGTQYF.

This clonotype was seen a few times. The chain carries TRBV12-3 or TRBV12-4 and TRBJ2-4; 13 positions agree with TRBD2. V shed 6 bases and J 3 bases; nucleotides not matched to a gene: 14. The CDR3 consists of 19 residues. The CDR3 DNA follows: TGTGCCAGCAGCTCGCCCTGGACTAGCGGGAGTTTGGGCAAAAACATTCAGTACTTC. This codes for CASSSPWTSGSLGKNIQYF.

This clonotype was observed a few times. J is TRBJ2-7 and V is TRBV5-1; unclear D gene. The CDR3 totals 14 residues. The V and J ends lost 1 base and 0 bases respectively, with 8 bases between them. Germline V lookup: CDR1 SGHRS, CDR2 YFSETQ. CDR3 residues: CASSLQVSSYEQYF. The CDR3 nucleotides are TGCGCCAGCAGCTTGCAGGTCAGCTCCTACGAGCAGTACTTC.

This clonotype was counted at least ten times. CDR3 residues: CASSPWTSGGADTQYF. CDR3 DNA sequence: TGTGCCAGCAGCCCGTGGACTAGCGGGGGGGCAGATACGCAGTATTTT. The rearrangement uses TRBV7-9 and TRBJ2-3, with TRBD2 matching 15 bases. V trimming: 5 bases; J trimming: 4 bases; junction bases outside the gene matches: 4. Per germline, CDR1 SEHNR and CDR2 FQNEAQ (reference sequence). The CDR3 spans 16 residues.

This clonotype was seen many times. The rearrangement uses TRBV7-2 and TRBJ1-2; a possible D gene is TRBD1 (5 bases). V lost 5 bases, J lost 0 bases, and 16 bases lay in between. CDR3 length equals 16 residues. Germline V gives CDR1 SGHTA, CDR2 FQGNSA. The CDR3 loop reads CASSTFGGRTNYGYTF. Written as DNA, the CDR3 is TGTGCCAGCAGCACCTTCGGGGGGAGAACTAACTATGGCTACACCTTC.

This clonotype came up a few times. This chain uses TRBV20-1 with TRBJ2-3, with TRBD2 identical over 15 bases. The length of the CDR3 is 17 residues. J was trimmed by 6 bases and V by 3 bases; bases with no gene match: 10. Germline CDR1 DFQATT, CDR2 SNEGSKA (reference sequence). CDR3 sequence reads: CSARGAGLAGGVDTQYF. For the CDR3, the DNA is TGCAGTGCTAGGGGCGCGGGACTAGCGGGAGGAGTGGATACGCAGTATTTT.

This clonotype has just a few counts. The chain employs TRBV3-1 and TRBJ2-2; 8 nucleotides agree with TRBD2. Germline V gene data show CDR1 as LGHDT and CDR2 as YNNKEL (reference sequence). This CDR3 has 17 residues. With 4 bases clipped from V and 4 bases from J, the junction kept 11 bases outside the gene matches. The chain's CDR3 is CASSPRRPGTSTGELFF. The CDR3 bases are TGTGCCAGCAGCCCCCGCCGTCCCGGGACTAGCACCGGGGAGCTGTTTTTT. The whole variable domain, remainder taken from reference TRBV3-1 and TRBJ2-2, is DTAVSQTPKYLVTQMGNDKSIKCEQNLGHDTMYWYKQDSKKFLKIMFSYNNKELIINETVPNRFSPKSPDKAHLNLHINSLELGDSAVYFCASSPRRPGTSTGELFFGEGSRLTVL.

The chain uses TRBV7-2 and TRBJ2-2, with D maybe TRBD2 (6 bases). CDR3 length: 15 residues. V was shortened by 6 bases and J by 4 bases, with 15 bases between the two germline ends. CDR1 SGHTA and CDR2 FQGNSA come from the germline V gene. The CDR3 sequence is CASRPGTGFTGELFF. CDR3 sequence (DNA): TGTGCCAGCAGGCCCGGGACTGGATTCACCGGGGAGCTGTTTTTT.

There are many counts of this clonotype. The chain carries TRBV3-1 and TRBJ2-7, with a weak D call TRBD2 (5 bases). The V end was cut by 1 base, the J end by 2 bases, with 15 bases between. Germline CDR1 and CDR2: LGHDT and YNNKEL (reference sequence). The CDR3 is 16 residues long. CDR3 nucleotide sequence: TGTGCCAGCAGCCAAGTCCATCGGGGATTTACCTACGAGCAGTACTTC. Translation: CASSQVHRGFTYEQYF.

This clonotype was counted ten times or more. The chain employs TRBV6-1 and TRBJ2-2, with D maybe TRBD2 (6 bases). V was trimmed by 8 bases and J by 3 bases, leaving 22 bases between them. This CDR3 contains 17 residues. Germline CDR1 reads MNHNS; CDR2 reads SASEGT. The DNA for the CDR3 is TGTGCCAGCTCCGACCCCCGGGAGTTAAAGCACACCGGGGAGCTGTTTTTT. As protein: CASSDPRELKHTGELFF.

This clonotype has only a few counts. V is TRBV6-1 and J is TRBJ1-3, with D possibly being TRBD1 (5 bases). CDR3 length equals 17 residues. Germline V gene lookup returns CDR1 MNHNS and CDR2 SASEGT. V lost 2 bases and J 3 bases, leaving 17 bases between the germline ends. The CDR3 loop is CASSELFGGSVGNTIYF. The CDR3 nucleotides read TGTGCCAGCAGTGAACTCTTCGGGGGGAGTGTTGGAAACACCATATATTTT.

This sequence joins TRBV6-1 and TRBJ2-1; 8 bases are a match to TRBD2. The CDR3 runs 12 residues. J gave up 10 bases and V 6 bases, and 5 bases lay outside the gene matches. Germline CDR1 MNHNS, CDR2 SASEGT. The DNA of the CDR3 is TGTGCCAGCAGCTGGGAGCGGGGGGAGCAGTTCTTC. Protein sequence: CASSWERGEQFF.

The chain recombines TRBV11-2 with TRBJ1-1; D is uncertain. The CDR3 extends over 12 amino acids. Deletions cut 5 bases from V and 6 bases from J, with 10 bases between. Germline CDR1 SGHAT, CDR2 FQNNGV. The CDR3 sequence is CASSEEGSEAFF. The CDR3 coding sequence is TGTGCCAGCAGCGAGGAAGGTTCTGAAGCTTTCTTT.

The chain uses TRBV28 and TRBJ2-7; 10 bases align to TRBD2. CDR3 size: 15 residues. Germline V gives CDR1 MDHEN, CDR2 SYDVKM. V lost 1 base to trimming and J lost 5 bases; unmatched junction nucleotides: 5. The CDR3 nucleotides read TGTGCCAGCAGTTTATCCCCTAGCGGGAGAGACGAGCAGTACTTC. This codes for CASSLSPSGRDEQYF.

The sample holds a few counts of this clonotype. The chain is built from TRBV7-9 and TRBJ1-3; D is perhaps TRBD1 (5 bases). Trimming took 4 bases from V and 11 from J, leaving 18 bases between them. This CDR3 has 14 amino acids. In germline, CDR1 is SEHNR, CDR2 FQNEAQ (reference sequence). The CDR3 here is CASSSGTPGRPIYF. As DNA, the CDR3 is TGTGCCAGCAGCTCTGGGACTCCCGGACGTCCCATATATTTT.

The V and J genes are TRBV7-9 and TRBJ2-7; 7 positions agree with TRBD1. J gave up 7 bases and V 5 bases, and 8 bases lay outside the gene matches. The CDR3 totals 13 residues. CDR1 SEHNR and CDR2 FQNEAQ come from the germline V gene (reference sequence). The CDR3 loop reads CASSTWDSWEQYF. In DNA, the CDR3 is TGTGCCAGCAGCACGTGGGACAGTTGGGAGCAGTACTTC.

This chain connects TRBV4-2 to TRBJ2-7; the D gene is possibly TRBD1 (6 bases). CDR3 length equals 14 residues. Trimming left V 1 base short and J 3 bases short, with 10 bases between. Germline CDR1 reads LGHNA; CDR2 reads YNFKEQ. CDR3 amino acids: CASSQVAQGYEQYF. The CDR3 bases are TGTGCCAGCAGCCAAGTCGCACAGGGCTACGAGCAGTACTTC.

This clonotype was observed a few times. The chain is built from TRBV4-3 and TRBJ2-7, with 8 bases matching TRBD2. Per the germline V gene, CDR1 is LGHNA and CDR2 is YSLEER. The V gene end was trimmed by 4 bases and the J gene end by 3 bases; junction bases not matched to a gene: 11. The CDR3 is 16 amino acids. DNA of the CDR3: TGCGCCAGCAGCCCTGGTGCCGCGGGAGGCAGCTACGAGCAGTACTTC. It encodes CASSPGAAGGSYEQYF.

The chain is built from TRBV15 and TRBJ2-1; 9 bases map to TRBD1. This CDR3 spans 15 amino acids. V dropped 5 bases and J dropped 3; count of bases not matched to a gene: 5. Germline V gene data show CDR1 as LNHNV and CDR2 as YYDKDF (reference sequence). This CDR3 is CATSSPGQGYNEQFF. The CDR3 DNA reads TGTGCCACCAGCTCTCCGGGACAGGGCTACAATGAGCAGTTCTTC.

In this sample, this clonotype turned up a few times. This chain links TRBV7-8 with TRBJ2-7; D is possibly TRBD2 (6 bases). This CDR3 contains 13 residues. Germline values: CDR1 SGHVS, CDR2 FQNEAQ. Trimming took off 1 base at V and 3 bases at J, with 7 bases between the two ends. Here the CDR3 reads CASSLGEVYEQYF. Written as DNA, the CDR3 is TGTGCCAGCAGCTTAGGGGAGGTCTACGAGCAGTACTTC.

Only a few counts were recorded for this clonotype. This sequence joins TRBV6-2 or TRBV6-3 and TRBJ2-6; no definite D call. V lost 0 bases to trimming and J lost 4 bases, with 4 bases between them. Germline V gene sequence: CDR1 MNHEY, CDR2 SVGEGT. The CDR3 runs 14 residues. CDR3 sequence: CASSYSGGANVLTF. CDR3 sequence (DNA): TGTGCCAGCAGTTACTCGGGCGGGGCCAACGTCCTGACTTTC.

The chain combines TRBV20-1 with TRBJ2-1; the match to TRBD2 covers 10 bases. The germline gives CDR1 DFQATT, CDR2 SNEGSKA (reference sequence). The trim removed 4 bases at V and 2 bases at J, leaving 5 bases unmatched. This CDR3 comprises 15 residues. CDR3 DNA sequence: TGCAGTGCTATTATAGCGGGAGGAACCTACAATGAGCAGTTCTTC. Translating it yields CSAIIAGGTYNEQFF.

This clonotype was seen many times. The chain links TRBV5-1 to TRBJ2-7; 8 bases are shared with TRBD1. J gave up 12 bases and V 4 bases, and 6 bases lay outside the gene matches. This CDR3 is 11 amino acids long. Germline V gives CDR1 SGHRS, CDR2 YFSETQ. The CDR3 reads CASSQGALSYF. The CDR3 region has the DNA TGCGCCAGCAGCCAGGGGGCCCTATCGTACTTC.

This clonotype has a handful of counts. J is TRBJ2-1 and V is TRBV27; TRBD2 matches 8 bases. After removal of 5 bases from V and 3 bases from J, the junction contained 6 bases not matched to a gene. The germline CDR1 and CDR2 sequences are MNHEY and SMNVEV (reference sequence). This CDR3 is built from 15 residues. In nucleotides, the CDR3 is TGTGCCAGCAGTGCTATAGCGGGAATCTACAATGAGCAGTTCTTC. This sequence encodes CASSAIAGIYNEQFF.

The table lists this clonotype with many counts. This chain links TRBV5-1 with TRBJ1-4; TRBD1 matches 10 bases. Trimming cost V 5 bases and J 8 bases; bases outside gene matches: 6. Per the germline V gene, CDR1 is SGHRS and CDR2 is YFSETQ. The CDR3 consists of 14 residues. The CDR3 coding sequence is TGCGCCAGCAGGGGGACAGGGGTTAACGAAAAACTGTTTTTT. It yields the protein CASRGTGVNEKLFF. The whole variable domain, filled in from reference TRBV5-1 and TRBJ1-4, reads KAGVTQTPRYLIKTRGQQVTLSCSPISGHRSVSWYQQTPGQGLQFLFEYFSETQRNKGNFPGRFSGRQFSNSRSEMNVSTLELGDSALYLCASRGTGVNEKLFFGSGTQLSVL.